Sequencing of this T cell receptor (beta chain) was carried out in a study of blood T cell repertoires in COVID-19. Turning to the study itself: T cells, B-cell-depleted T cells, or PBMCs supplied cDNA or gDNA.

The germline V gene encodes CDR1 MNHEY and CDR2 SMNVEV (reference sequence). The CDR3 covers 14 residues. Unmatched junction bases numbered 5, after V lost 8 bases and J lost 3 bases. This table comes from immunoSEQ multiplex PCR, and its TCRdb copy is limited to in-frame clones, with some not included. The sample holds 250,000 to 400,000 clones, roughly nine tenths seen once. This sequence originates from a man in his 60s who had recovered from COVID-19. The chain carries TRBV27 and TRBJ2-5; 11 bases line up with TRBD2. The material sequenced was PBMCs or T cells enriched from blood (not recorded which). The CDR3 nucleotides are TGTGCCAGCCGGAAGACTAGCGGGAAAGAGACCCAGTACTTC. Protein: CASRKTSGKETQYF.